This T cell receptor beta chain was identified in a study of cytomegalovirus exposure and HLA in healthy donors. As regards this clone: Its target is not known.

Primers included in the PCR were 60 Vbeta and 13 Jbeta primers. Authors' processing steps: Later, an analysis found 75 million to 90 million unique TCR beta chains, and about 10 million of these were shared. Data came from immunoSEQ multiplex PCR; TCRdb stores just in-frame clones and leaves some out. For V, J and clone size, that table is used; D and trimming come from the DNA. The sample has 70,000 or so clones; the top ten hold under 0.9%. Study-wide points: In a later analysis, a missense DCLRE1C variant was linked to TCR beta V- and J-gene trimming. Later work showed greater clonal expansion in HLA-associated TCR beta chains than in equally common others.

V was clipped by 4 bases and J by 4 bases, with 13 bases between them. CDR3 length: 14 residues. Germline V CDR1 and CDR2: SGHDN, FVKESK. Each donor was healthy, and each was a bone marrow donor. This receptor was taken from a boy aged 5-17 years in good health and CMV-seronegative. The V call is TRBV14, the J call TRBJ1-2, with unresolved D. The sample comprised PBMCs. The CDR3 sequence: CASSPQMGRYGYTF. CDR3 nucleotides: TGTGCCAGCAGCCCGCAGATGGGCCGCTATGGCTACACCTTC.